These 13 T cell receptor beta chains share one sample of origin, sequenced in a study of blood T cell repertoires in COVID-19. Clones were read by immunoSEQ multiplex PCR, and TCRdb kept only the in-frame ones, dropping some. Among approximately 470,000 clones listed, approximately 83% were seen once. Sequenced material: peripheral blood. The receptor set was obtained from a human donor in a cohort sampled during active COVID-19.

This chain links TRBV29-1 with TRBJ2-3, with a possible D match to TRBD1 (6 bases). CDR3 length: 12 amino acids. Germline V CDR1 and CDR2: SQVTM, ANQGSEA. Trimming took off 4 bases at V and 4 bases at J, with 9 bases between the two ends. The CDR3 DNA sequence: TGCAGCGTTGTTAAGGGGGCAGATACGCAGTATTTT. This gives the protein CSVVKGADTQYF.

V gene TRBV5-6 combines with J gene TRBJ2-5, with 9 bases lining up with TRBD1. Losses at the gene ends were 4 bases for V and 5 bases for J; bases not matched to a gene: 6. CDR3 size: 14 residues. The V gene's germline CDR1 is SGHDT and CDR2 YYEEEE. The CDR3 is CASSRDRVAETQYF. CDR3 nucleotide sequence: TGTGCCAGCAGCCGGGACAGGGTCGCGGAGACCCAGTACTTC.

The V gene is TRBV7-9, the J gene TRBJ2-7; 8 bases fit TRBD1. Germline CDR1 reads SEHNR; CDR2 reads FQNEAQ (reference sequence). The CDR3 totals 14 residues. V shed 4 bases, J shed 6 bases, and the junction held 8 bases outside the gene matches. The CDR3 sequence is CASSSGTDRVEQYF. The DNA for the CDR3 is TGTGCCAGCAGCTCAGGAACGGACAGGGTCGAGCAGTACTTC.

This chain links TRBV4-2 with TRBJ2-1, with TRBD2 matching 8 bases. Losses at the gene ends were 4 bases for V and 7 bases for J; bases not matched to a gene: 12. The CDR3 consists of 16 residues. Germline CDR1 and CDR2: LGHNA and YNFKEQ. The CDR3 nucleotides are TGTGCCAGCAGCCCCCTCCGGGAGGGCCTTAGAAATGAGCAGTTCTTC. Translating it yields CASSPLREGLRNEQFF.

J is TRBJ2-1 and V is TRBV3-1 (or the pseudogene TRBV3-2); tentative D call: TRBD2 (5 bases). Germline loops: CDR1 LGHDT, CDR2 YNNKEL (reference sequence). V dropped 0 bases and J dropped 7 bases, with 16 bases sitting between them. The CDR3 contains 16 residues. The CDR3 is CASSQDLVRLQNEQFF. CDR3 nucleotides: TGTGCCAGCAGCCAAGATCTGGTGAGACTACAGAATGAGCAGTTCTTC.

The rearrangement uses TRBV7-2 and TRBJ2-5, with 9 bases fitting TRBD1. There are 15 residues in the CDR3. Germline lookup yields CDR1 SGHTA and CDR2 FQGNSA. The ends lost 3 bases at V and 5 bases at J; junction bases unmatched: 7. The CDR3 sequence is CASSFGDRVGETQYF. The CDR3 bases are TGTGCCAGCAGCTTCGGGGACAGGGTTGGGGAGACCCAGTACTTC. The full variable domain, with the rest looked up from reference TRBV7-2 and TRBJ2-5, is GAGVSQSPSNKVTEKGKDVELRCDPISGHTALYWYRQSLGQGLEFLIYFQGNSAPDKSGLPSDRFSAERTGGSVSTLTIQRTQQEDSAVYLCASSFGDRVGETQYFGPGTRLLVL.

CDR3 amino acids: CAWSVISGSFETQYF. CDR3 bases: TGTGCCTGGAGTGTAATTAGCGGGAGTTTTGAGACCCAGTACTTC. This chain joins TRBV30 and TRBJ2-5; 9 bases fit TRBD2. This CDR3 contains 15 residues. Germline V gene sequence: CDR1 GTSNPN, CDR2 SVGIG (reference sequence). The V segment lost 0 bases and the J segment 5 bases; nucleotides outside the gene matches: 7.

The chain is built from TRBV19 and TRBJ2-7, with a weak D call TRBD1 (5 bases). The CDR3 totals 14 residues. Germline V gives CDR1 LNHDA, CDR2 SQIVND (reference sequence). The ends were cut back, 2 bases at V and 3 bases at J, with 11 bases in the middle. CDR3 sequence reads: CASSIRGAVYEQYF. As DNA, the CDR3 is TGTGCCAGTAGTATAAGGGGCGCAGTCTACGAGCAGTACTTC.

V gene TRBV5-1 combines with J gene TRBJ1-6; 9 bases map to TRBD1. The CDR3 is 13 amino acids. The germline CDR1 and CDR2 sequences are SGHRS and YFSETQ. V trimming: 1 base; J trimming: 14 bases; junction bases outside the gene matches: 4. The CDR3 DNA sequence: TGCGCCAGCAGCTTGACAGGGGGCGGGTCCCTCCACTTT. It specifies CASSLTGGGSLHF.

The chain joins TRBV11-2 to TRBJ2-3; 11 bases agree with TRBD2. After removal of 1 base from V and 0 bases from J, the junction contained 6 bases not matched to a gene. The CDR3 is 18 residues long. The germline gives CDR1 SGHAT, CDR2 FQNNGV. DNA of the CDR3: TGTGCCAGCAGCTTAGTAGGCCGGACTAGCGGGAGCACAGATACGCAGTATTTT. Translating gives CASSLVGRTSGSTDTQYF.

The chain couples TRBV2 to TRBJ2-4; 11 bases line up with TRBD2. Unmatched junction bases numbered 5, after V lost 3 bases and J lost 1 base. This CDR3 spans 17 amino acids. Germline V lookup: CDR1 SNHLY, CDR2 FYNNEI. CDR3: CASSELAGGPAKNIQYF. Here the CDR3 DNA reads TGTGCCAGCAGTGAGTTAGCGGGAGGGCCGGCCAAAAACATTCAGTACTTC.

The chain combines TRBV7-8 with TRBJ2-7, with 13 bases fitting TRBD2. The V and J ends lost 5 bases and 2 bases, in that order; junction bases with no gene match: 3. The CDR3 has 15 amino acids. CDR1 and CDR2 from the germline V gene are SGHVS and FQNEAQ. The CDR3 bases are TGTGCCAGCAGCCCTGGGACTAGCGGGGCCTACGAGCAGTACTTC. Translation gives CASSPGTSGAYEQYF.

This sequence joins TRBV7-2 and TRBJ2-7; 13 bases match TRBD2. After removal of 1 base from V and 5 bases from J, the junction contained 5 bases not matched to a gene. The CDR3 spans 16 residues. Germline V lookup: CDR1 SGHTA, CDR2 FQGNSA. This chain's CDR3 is CASSLVRLAGGDEQYF. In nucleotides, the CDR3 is TGTGCCAGCAGCTTAGTCAGACTAGCGGGGGGAGACGAGCAGTACTTC.